Below are 31 T cell receptor beta chains sequenced from a single sample in a study of blood T cell repertoires in COVID-19. Produced via immunoSEQ multiplex PCR; TCRdb's table is partial and in-frame only. The sample consists of about 90,000 clones, about 77% of them appearing once. Source material: peripheral blood. These TCRs come from a woman older than 75 with acute or convalescent COVID-19.

This clone was observed a single time. This chain links TRBV5-1 with TRBJ1-5; D might be TRBD1 (6 bases). V lost 0 bases to trimming and J lost 5 bases, with 12 bases between them. The CDR3 is 15 amino acids. Germline V CDR1 and CDR2: SGHRS, YFSETQ. CDR3 nucleotide sequence: TGCGCCAGCAGCTTGGTAGGGGCAGGGGATCAGCCCCAGCATTTT. It translates to CASSLVGAGDQPQHF.

The chain carries TRBV11-2 and TRBJ1-3; D unclear. CDR1 SGHAT and CDR2 FQNNGV come from the germline V gene. CDR3 size: 15 residues. The V end lost 5 bases, the J end lost 3 bases, and 14 bases lay between the germline ends. In nucleotides, the CDR3 is TGTGCCAGCAGCGGTGCCGGGGTGCGTGGAAACACCATATATTTT. Translating gives CASSGAGVRGNTIYF.

The chain joins TRBV30 to TRBJ1-2, with D perhaps TRBD1 (6 bases). Trimming cost V 5 bases and J 4 bases, with 17 bases left between them. This CDR3 comprises 14 residues. Germline V lookup: CDR1 GTSNPN, CDR2 SVGIG (reference sequence). CDR3 amino acids: CAWGVGGGSYGYTF. CDR3 nucleotide sequence: TGTGCCTGGGGGGTAGGGGGGGGAAGCTATGGCTACACCTTC.

The chain has TRBV9 and TRBJ2-2; weak D call: TRBD1 (5 bases). This CDR3 spans 17 amino acids. Germline-derived CDR1 and CDR2 are SGDLS and YYNGEE. Trimming removed 3 bases at V and 1 base at J, with 16 bases between. CDR3: CASSAPPRTRNTGELFF. For the CDR3, the DNA is TGTGCCAGCAGCGCCCCTCCTAGGACAAGGAACACCGGGGAGCTGTTTTTT.

This clone was seen more than once but under ten times. V usage is TRBV25-1 and J usage is TRBJ2-7, with TRBD2 identical over 7 bases. The trim removed 3 bases at V and 7 bases at J, leaving 6 bases unmatched. CDR1 and CDR2 from the germline V gene are MGHDK and SYGVNS. This CDR3 is built from 13 residues. The CDR3 reads CASSDRPRGEQYF. CDR3 in DNA: TGTGCCAGCAGTGATAGGCCGCGGGGGGAGCAGTACTTC.

The J gene is TRBJ1-1, the V gene TRBV11-2; 9 bases align to TRBD1. Germline CDR1 is SGHAT and CDR2 is FQNNGV. This CDR3 is 17 amino acids long. Losses at the gene ends were 2 bases for V and 2 bases for J; bases not matched to a gene: 9. CDR3 amino acids: CASSLHFGTGSNTEAFF. In DNA, the CDR3 is TGTGCCAGCAGCTTACACTTTGGGACAGGGTCTAACACTGAAGCTTTCTTT.

The chain carries TRBV4-2 and TRBJ1-5; 7 bases are a match to TRBD1. Germline V gene data show CDR1 as LGHNA and CDR2 as YNFKEQ. This CDR3 region has 16 residues. The V and J ends lost 0 bases and 3 bases, in that order; junction bases with no gene match: 5. The CDR3 is CASSQDGDSANQPQHF. Written as DNA, the CDR3 is TGTGCCAGCAGCCAAGACGGGGACAGTGCCAATCAGCCCCAGCATTTT.

V gene TRBV7-8 combines with J gene TRBJ1-2, with D perhaps TRBD1 (6 bases). V lost 5 bases and J lost 4, with 17 bases in between. The CDR3 extends over 15 amino acids. Germline lookup yields CDR1 SGHVS and CDR2 FQNEAQ. DNA for the CDR3: TGTGCCAGCAGCCTGGTCTCCCAGGGGACCTATGGCTACACCTTC. It translates to CASSLVSQGTYGYTF. Looking up the rest from reference TRBV7-8 and TRBJ1-2 gives the full variable domain: GAGVSQSPRYKVAKRGQDVALRCDPISGHVSLFWYQQALGQGPEFLTYFQNEAQLDKSGLPSDRFFAERPEGSVSTLKIQRTQQEDSAVYLCASSLVSQGTYGYTFGSGTRLTVV.

J is TRBJ1-1 and V is TRBV7-2; 9 nucleotides agree with TRBD1. In germline, CDR1 is SGHTA, CDR2 FQGNSA. CDR3 length: 15 residues. The J segment lost 5 bases and the V segment lost 0 bases, leaving 4 bases of the junction unmatched. The CDR3 protein is CASSLAPGTGTEAFF. The CDR3 region has the DNA TGTGCCAGCAGCTTAGCGCCCGGGACAGGGACTGAAGCTTTCTTT.

This clone showed up just once. J is TRBJ2-7 and V is TRBV5-5; no reliable D call. Trimming took 4 bases from V and 1 from J, leaving 12 bases between them. Looked up from germline, CDR1 is SGHKS and CDR2 is YYEKEE (reference sequence). This CDR3 spans 14 amino acids. This CDR3 is CASSPTGKSYEQYF. The CDR3 DNA reads as TGTGCCAGCAGCCCGACTGGTAAATCCTACGAGCAGTACTTC.

The chain is built from TRBV4-3 and TRBJ2-1; 14 positions agree with TRBD2. The V gene's germline CDR1 is LGHNA and CDR2 YSLEER. V lost 0 bases, J lost 12 bases, and 4 bases stayed unmatched. CDR3 length: 15 residues. Written as DNA, the CDR3 is TGCGCCAGCAGCCAAGACAAGACTAGCGGGAGGGGGCAGTTCTTC. This encodes CASSQDKTSGRGQFF.

The chain has TRBV19 and TRBJ1-2; D is perhaps TRBD1 (6 bases). Germline V gene lookup returns CDR1 LNHDA and CDR2 SQIVND (reference sequence). The CDR3 runs 13 residues. Trimming cost V 10 bases and J 7 bases, with 19 bases left between them. This CDR3 is CATLTSGTSGYTF. CDR3 nucleotide sequence: TGTGCCACCCTAACGTCCGGGACATCTGGCTACACCTTC.

The chain employs TRBV5-6 and TRBJ1-2; no firm D call. Trimming cost V 1 base and J 4 bases, with 14 bases left between them. Germline assignment: CDR1 SGHDT and CDR2 YYEEEE. The CDR3 loop spans 15 amino acids. Here the CDR3 DNA reads TGTGCCAGCAGCTTGACTGGGGAGGCTAGCTATGGCTACACCTTC. This encodes CASSLTGEASYGYTF.

This clone appeared many times. This sequence joins TRBV28 and TRBJ2-5; no firm D call. CDR3 length equals 16 residues. CDR1 is MDHEN and CDR2 is SYDVKM in the germline V gene. Trimming removed 2 bases at V and 2 bases at J, with 15 bases between. CDR3 bases: TGTGCCAGCAGTTTACTCGGTCAGGCGCAGCAAGAGACCCAGTACTTC. Translation: CASSLLGQAQQETQYF.

The gene calls are TRBV28 and TRBJ1-2; TRBD1 matches 8 bases. The length of the CDR3 is 15 residues. The V gene end was trimmed by 7 bases and the J gene end by 1 base; junction bases not matched to a gene: 8. Looked up from germline, CDR1 is MDHEN and CDR2 is SYDVKM. The CDR3 here is CASNLPGQGNYGYTF. The CDR3, as DNA: TGTGCCAGCAATCTTCCCGGACAGGGTAACTATGGCTACACCTTC.

CDR3 loop: CASRDREGQPQHF. As DNA, the CDR3 is TGTGCCAGCAGGGACAGGGAGGGTCAGCCCCAGCATTTT. The chain combines TRBV2 with TRBJ1-5, with TRBD1 identical over 8 bases. V lost 6 bases to trimming and J lost 6 bases; unmatched junction nucleotides: 4. CDR3 size: 13 residues. Germline V gene data show CDR1 as SNHLY and CDR2 as FYNNEI. The variable domain in full, completed from reference TRBV2 and TRBJ1-5, reads EPEVTQTPSHQVTQMGQEVILRCVPISNHLYFYWYRQILGQKVEFLVSFYNNEISEKSEIFDDQFSVERPDGSNFTLKIRSTKLEDSAMYFCASRDREGQPQHFGDGTRLSIL.

The chain is built from TRBV7-2 and TRBJ2-2, with 12 bases that match TRBD1. The CDR3 totals 14 residues. V shed 5 bases, J shed 10 bases, and the junction held 5 bases outside the gene matches. Germline V CDR1 and CDR2: SGHTA, FQGNSA. CDR3 amino acids: CASSRGQGAEELFF. The CDR3 nucleotides are TGTGCCAGCAGCAGGGGACAGGGGGCGGAGGAGCTGTTTTTT.

The chain carries TRBV6-5 and TRBJ2-1; D may be TRBD1 (5 bases). Trimming removed 7 bases from V and 4 bases from J, with 17 bases in between. There are 15 residues in the CDR3. Germline loops: CDR1 MNHEY, CDR2 SVGAGI. The CDR3 protein is CASTSPTAPYNEQFF. For the CDR3, the DNA is TGTGCCAGCACTTCACCGACAGCCCCTTACAATGAGCAGTTCTTC.

This clone was seen a few times. This chain uses TRBV9 with TRBJ1-1, with D possibly TRBD1 on 5 matching bases. The CDR3 runs to 14 residues. The germline gives CDR1 SGDLS, CDR2 YYNGEE. Deletions cut 0 bases from V and 3 bases from J, with 9 bases between. For the CDR3, the DNA is TGTGCCAGCAGCGTAGGGGGGGTGGACACTGAAGCTTTCTTT. It is translated as CASSVGGVDTEAFF.

The chain uses TRBV5-1 and TRBJ2-1, with TRBD2 as a possible D gene (6 bases). The CDR3 totals 17 residues. V lost 4 bases and J 0 bases, leaving 17 bases between the germline ends. The germline V gene has CDR1 SGHRS and CDR2 YFSETQ. The CDR3 DNA reads TGCGCCAGCAGCGTCAACATGGGGGGTAGCTCCTACAATGAGCAGTTCTTC. Translating gives CASSVNMGGSSYNEQFF.

This chain links TRBV19 with TRBJ1-5; the match to TRBD1 covers 7 bases. The germline V gene encodes CDR1 LNHDA and CDR2 SQIVND (reference sequence). CDR3 size: 15 residues. J was trimmed by 0 bases and V by 5 bases; bases with no gene match: 4. CDR3: CASSQQGNSNQPQHF. As DNA, the CDR3 is TGTGCCAGTAGTCAACAGGGGAATAGCAATCAGCCCCAGCATTTT.

The rearrangement links TRBV6-1 to TRBJ2-2; possibly TRBD1 for D (5 bases). The V end lost 2 bases, the J end lost 4 bases, and 17 bases lay between the germline ends. This CDR3 comprises 17 residues. Germline CDR1 and CDR2: MNHNS and SASEGT. CDR3 DNA: TGTGCCAGCAGTGAAATCGTCGGCAGGGTGAGCACCGGGGAGCTGTTTTTT. This codes for CASSEIVGRVSTGELFF.

This chain links TRBV9 with TRBJ1-2, with a possible D match to TRBD1 (5 bases). CDR1 and CDR2 (germline): SGDLS, YYNGEE. There are 14 residues in the CDR3. The germline V and J ends were trimmed by 4 bases and 4 bases, with 14 bases remaining between them. Here the CDR3 reads CASSLQGGVYGYTF. CDR3 DNA sequence: TGTGCCAGCAGCTTGCAGGGCGGGGTCTATGGCTACACCTTC.

Written as DNA, the CDR3 is TGCAGCGTCGCACAGGGGCAAAACTATGGCTACACCTTC. Translation gives CSVAQGQNYGYTF. The chain recombines TRBV29-1 with TRBJ1-2; 7 bases match TRBD1. There are 13 residues in the CDR3. V gave up 6 bases and J gave up 2 bases; unmatched junction bases: 6. Looked up from germline, CDR1 is SQVTM and CDR2 is ANQGSEA.

The chain carries TRBV7-3 and TRBJ2-7; tentative D call: TRBD1 (6 bases). V was trimmed by 5 bases and J by 5 bases, leaving 16 bases between them. This CDR3 has 14 amino acids. Germline CDR1 and CDR2: SGHTA and FQGTGA. CDR3 sequence reads: CASSANRESDEQYF. CDR3 sequence (DNA): TGTGCCAGCAGCGCCAACAGGGAATCGGACGAGCAGTACTTC.

The V and J genes are TRBV5-1 and TRBJ1-5, with a possible D match to TRBD1 (5 bases). The CDR3 is 15 amino acids. Germline V gene data show CDR1 as SGHRS and CDR2 as YFSETQ. The V end was cut by 0 bases, the J end by 1 base, with 8 bases between. The CDR3 region has the DNA TGCGCCAGCAGCTTGGTGGGGGGAAGCAATCAGCCCCAGCATTTT. Amino acid sequence: CASSLVGGSNQPQHF.

This clone was observed a few times. This rearrangement joins TRBV7-9 to TRBJ2-7; D is perhaps TRBD2 (5 bases). The V end was cut by 8 bases, the J end by 1 base, with 12 bases between. The CDR3 contains 13 residues. CDR1 is SEHNR, CDR2 FQNEAQ, per germline (reference sequence). DNA for the CDR3: TGTGCCAGCCGGCCGAGCGGTTCCTACGAGCAGTACTTC. It encodes CASRPSGSYEQYF. Variable domain in full (rest from reference TRBV7-9 and TRBJ2-7): DTGVSQNPRHKITKRGQNVTFRCDPISEHNRLYWYRQTLGQGPEFLTYFQNEAQLEKSRLLSDRFSAERPKGSFSTLEIQRTEQGDSAMYLCASRPSGSYEQYFGPGTRLTVT.

The chain combines TRBV29-1 with TRBJ2-1, with TRBD2 matching over 8 bases. The germline V gene encodes CDR1 SQVTM and CDR2 ANQGSEA. The V segment lost 7 bases and the J segment 8 bases; nucleotides outside the gene matches: 10. The CDR3 length is 13 residues. CDR3 protein: CSADSGIGDEQFF. In nucleotides, the CDR3 is TGCAGCGCTGATAGCGGGATTGGGGATGAGCAGTTCTTC.

This chain joins TRBV6-2 or TRBV6-3 and TRBJ1-2, with 7 bases lining up with TRBD1. This CDR3 comprises 19 residues. Germline CDR1 MNHEY, CDR2 SVGEGT. V was pared by 6 bases and J by 3 bases, with 22 bases of the junction left unmatched. The CDR3 coding sequence is TGTGCCAGCAGCCCCGCTGGGATGGCCAGGGGGTCCCCAGACTATGGCTACACCTTC. Amino acid sequence: CASSPAGMARGSPDYGYTF.

V gene TRBV20-1 combines with J gene TRBJ2-5; a possible D gene is TRBD1 (6 bases). The V end was cut by 3 bases, the J end by 2 bases, with 22 bases between. CDR3 size: 17 residues. In germline, CDR1 is DFQATT, CDR2 SNEGSKA (reference sequence). CDR3 region: CSASLAGVGSLQETQYF. The CDR3, as DNA: TGCAGTGCTAGTTTGGCAGGGGTTGGGTCTTTACAAGAGACCCAGTACTTC.

The chain is built from TRBV28 and TRBJ1-3; TRBD1 matches at 7 bases. The ends lost 7 bases at V and 0 bases at J; junction bases unmatched: 3. The length of the CDR3 is 14 residues. The germline V gene has CDR1 MDHEN and CDR2 SYDVKM. CDR3 amino acids: CASIAGGSGNTIYF. Written as DNA, the CDR3 is TGTGCCAGCATCGCAGGGGGCTCTGGAAACACCATATATTTT.